This T cell receptor beta chain was sequenced for a study of a mutant IDH1 vaccine in newly diagnosed glioma (dated by TCRdb to the early 2020s). Context from the whole study: Across visits V03 through V10, patients got a total of eight vaccinations, given in weeks 1, 3, 5, 7, 11, 15, 19 and 23. In the chemotherapy-containing groups, vaccination started alongside temozolomide cycles, whereas in patients who had radiotherapy alone it started 4-6 weeks after radiotherapy. The approximately 32 treated patients were about 60% male and roughly 40% female, with a mean age of approximately 40 years. Prior to enrollment, standard therapy consisting of radiotherapy alone, temozolomide alone, or radiochemotherapy with temozolomide had been administered to patients, with the combination being received by most patients. Peripheral blood was drawn at six visits: V03 (baseline), V05, V07, V10, V12 and V13. Longitudinal TCRB deep sequencing was done for some 25 treated patients, wherever samples were available for exploratory analyses.

Turning to this clone: Its recognized antigen is unknown. No much larger clonotype is one base removed from it; base qualities were not supplied.

This sample's time point label indicates: week 11, during vaccination. A 20-mer mutant IDH1 peptide at 300 micrograms in Montanide made up each vaccine dose, which was injected subcutaneously together with topical imiquimod. The donors had newly diagnosed IDH1-mutant astrocytomas of WHO grade 3 or 4 that showed loss of nuclear ATRX. The samples were drawn from NOA16, a multicentre, single-arm, open-label phase I trial in Germany that tested a mutant IDH1 peptide vaccine in humans for the first time. Genomic DNA for TCRB sequencing was extracted from EDTA blood using the DNeasy Blood and Tissue Kit. From cysteine to phenylalanine, the CDR3 is 15 amino acids long. Of the read, only the CDR3 DNA is kept; its 45 bases are in frame from base 1. On the study overall, not on this receptor specifically: Pseudoprogression seemed to be unrelated to changes in the top peripheral T cell clonotypes found by TCRB sequencing. According to the authors, sample limitations meant that analyses of patient blood samples could not be reproduced. Vaccine-induced immune responses across multiple MHC alleles were detected in about 93% of patients. Selection of PBMC samples for TCRB deep sequencing was based on availability.

Libraries were built with the immunoSEQ multiplex PCR assay. Following the manufacturer's protocol, the hsTCRB Kit was used to amplify rearranged TCR beta chain sequences. Sequencing of TCRB libraries was carried out on an Illumina MiSeq. On the study's bioinformatics: The kit vendor's proprietary platform handled demultiplexing, trimming and gene mapping. Entries here come from immuneACCESS through TCRdb and include only in-frame sequences with V and J called. Some clones fail to appear in such tables; in the studies checked, an unresolved V gene covers under half of the shortfall, and the cause of the remainder is unknown. V, J and clone size are those of that table, while D and trimming were read from the DNA. The sample includes around 60,000 clones, with less than 85% observed a single time. The top ten clonotypes cover roughly 9% of the sample.

The starting material was PBMCs, obtained from a glioma patient whose treatment included an IDH1 peptide vaccine. The chain couples TRBV21-1 to TRBJ2-7; the table's D call of TRBD1 was not tested on the DNA. TRBV21-1 is listed as a pseudogene. This clonotype was obtained from a woman aged 45-65 years with glioma. The DNA is as follows: TGTGCCAGCAGCCCCGAGGCAGGGGCGACCTACGAGCAGTACTTC. It specifies CASSPEAGATYEQYF.